This entry lists 24 T cell receptor beta chains sequenced from one sample in a study of T cell responses to AZD1222 COVID-19 vaccine. TCRdb's copy holds only in-frame clones and misses some; the assay was immunoSEQ multiplex PCR. Among around 110,000 clones, 87% were seen once, and the ten largest hold around 4.5%. Here the sequenced sample was peripheral blood, taken on day 0 of AZD1222 vaccination. These receptors came from an adult in good health.

The chain has TRBV9 and TRBJ2-1, with 13 bases that match TRBD2. With V trimmed by 0 bases and J by 10 bases, 13 bases remained unmatched. The V gene's germline CDR1 is SGDLS and CDR2 YYNGEE. CDR3 length: 18 amino acids. The CDR3 region has the DNA TGTGCCAGCAGCGTAGTGGTCAGTGCGACTAGCGGGAGGCAAGAGCAGTTCTTC. Translated: CASSVVVSATSGRQEQFF.

This chain links TRBV27 with TRBJ2-2; 7 bases match TRBD1. This CDR3 has 16 amino acids. The germline CDR1 and CDR2 sequences are MNHEY and SMNVEV (reference sequence). V lost 1 base to trimming and J lost 2 bases; unmatched junction nucleotides: 4. The CDR3 nucleotides read TGTGCCAGCAGTTTATATGGGACAGAAAACACCGGGGAGCTGTTTTTT. This codes for CASSLYGTENTGELFF.

This chain uses TRBV2 with TRBJ2-5; 10 nucleotides align to TRBD2. There are 13 residues in the CDR3. Trimming at V came to 3 bases and at J to 13 bases, leaving 8 bases not matched to a gene. CDR1 SNHLY and CDR2 FYNNEI come from the germline V gene. The CDR3 DNA sequence: TGTGCCAGCAGTGATACTAGCGGGGCTTTTCGGTACTTC. Its translation is CASSDTSGAFRYF. Variable domain in full (rest from reference TRBV2 and TRBJ2-5): EPEVTQTPSHQVTQMGQEVILRCVPISNHLYFYWYRQILGQKVEFLVSFYNNEISEKSEIFDDQFSVERPDGSNFTLKIRSTKLEDSAMYFCASSDTSGAFRYFGPGTRLLVL.

This chain joins TRBV27 and TRBJ1-5, with D uncertain. V was cut by 3 bases and J by 6 bases, with 6 bases left in between. This CDR3 contains 12 residues. Germline assignment: CDR1 MNHEY and CDR2 SMNVEV (reference sequence). The CDR3 spells CASSFRGQPQHF. In DNA form, the CDR3 reads TGTGCCAGCAGTTTTCGGGGTCAGCCCCAGCATTTT.

The V gene is TRBV6-5, the J gene TRBJ2-7; the D call may be TRBD1 or TRBD2 (6 bases each). Trimming removed 6 bases at V and 0 bases at J, with 15 bases between. The CDR3 runs 15 residues. CDR1 and CDR2 (germline): MNHEY, SVGAGI. CDR3 bases: TGTGCCAGCAGCCGCGGGACACCAAGCTCCTACGAGCAGTACTTC. Protein product: CASSRGTPSSYEQYF.

V gene TRBV27 combines with J gene TRBJ2-5; maybe TRBD1 (6 bases). The V end lost 2 bases, the J end lost 5 bases, and 15 bases lay between the germline ends. This CDR3 is 15 amino acids long. Germline lookup yields CDR1 MNHEY and CDR2 SMNVEV (reference sequence). CDR3: CASSLHWPQGETQYF. CDR3 sequence (DNA): TGTGCCAGCAGTTTACACTGGCCTCAGGGGGAGACCCAGTACTTC.

The V and J genes are TRBV10-1 and TRBJ2-1; 7 nucleotides agree with TRBD2. Germline V lookup: CDR1 WNHNN, CDR2 SYGVQD (reference sequence). The CDR3 runs to 14 residues. The V segment lost 5 bases and the J segment 3 bases; nucleotides outside the gene matches: 4. The CDR3 protein is CASSLADLYNEQFF. The CDR3 DNA follows: TGCGCCAGCAGTCTAGCGGATCTCTACAATGAGCAGTTCTTC.

The J gene is TRBJ1-6, the V gene TRBV5-1; 10 positions agree with TRBD1. Germline V gives CDR1 SGHRS, CDR2 YFSETQ. The CDR3 is 15 residues long. V lost 3 bases and J lost 10; bases outside the gene matches: 7. Written as DNA, the CDR3 is TGCGCCAGCAGCTCCTTGGGGACAGGGGCCTCACCCCTCCACTTT. It yields the protein CASSSLGTGASPLHF.

The V gene is TRBV5-6, the J gene TRBJ1-1; D not certain. The V gene's germline CDR1 is SGHDT and CDR2 YYEEEE. There are 12 residues in the CDR3. V dropped 0 bases and J dropped 4 bases, with 4 bases sitting between them. In DNA, the CDR3 is TGTGCCAGCAGCTTGGTGTCCACTGAAGCTTTCTTT. As protein: CASSLVSTEAFF.

The chain has TRBV21-1 and TRBJ2-1; TRBD2 is the table's D call, not checked against the DNA. TRBV21-1 is shown as a pseudogene. The CDR3 has 9 amino acids. The CDR3 DNA is TGTGCCAGCCCCGTTCCGCAGTTCTTC. Protein sequence: CASPVPQFF.

The chain has TRBV6-2 or TRBV6-3 and TRBJ1-1; D call uncertain. CDR3 length equals 12 residues. V was shortened by 4 bases and J by 8 bases, with 11 bases between the two germline ends. Germline V gene data show CDR1 as MNHEY and CDR2 as SVGEGT. The CDR3 protein is CASSFSRKEAFF. CDR3 bases: TGTGCCAGCAGTTTTAGTAGGAAGGAAGCTTTCTTT.

This rearrangement joins TRBV7-6 to TRBJ2-7; tentatively, D is TRBD1 (6 bases). The CDR3 extends over 16 amino acids. Germline-derived CDR1 and CDR2 are SGHVS and FNYEAQ. V was pared by 1 base and J by 2 bases, with 15 bases between. The CDR3 here is CASSLGPDRNPYEQYF. CDR3 nucleotide sequence: TGTGCCAGCAGCTTAGGTCCCGACAGGAACCCCTACGAGCAGTACTTC.

The sample holds a few counts of this clone. The chain links TRBV2 to TRBJ2-7; 7 nucleotides line up with TRBD1. Germline V gene lookup returns CDR1 SNHLY and CDR2 FYNNEI. The length of the CDR3 is 14 residues. The J segment lost 11 bases and the V segment lost 6 bases, leaving 16 bases of the junction unmatched. The DNA of the CDR3 is TGTGCCAGCAGGGAAAATTACGTCGGACAGGAGAAGTACTTC. Translating it yields CASRENYVGQEKYF.

This chain joins TRBV6-2 or TRBV6-3 and TRBJ2-7; a possible D gene is TRBD2 (5 bases). There are 12 residues in the CDR3. Trimming stripped 2 bases from V and 5 bases from J, with 7 bases between. CDR1 is MNHEY, CDR2 SVGEGT, per germline. The CDR3 here is CASSYLAHEQYF. CDR3 nucleotides: TGTGCCAGCAGTTACCTAGCCCACGAGCAGTACTTC.

In its sample, this clone was seen once. The chain combines TRBV27 with TRBJ2-1; D is possibly TRBD1 or TRBD2 (6 bases each). The germline V and J ends were trimmed by 0 bases and 2 bases, with 20 bases remaining between them. Germline CDR1 reads MNHEY; CDR2 reads SMNVEV (reference sequence). The CDR3 runs 19 residues. The CDR3 nucleotides read TGTGCCAGCAGTTTATCAGGGGGATGGAGGGGACCCCCCTACAATGAGCAGTTCTTC. Protein sequence: CASSLSGGWRGPPYNEQFF.

This rearrangement joins TRBV2 to TRBJ1-2; D remains unclear. Trimming shortened V by 2 bases and J by 4 bases, and 5 bases separated the two germline ends. Germline CDR1 is SNHLY and CDR2 is FYNNEI. CDR3 length: 12 amino acids. The DNA of the CDR3 is TGTGCCAGCAGTGAAAACAGCTATGGCTACACCTTC. Its protein product is CASSENSYGYTF.

The rearrangement links TRBV25-1 to TRBJ1-2; D is ambiguous. The CDR3 loop spans 11 amino acids. The V gene's germline CDR1 is MGHDK and CDR2 SYGVNS. The ends were cut back, 10 bases at V and 6 bases at J, with 12 bases in the middle. This chain's CDR3 is CATHVRDGYTF. For the CDR3, the DNA is TGTGCCACCCACGTCCGGGATGGCTACACCTTC.

The rearrangement joins TRBV9 to TRBJ2-5; a possible D gene is TRBD1 (6 bases). Germline CDR1 SGDLS, CDR2 YYNGEE. The CDR3 is 13 residues long. V lost 0 bases to trimming and J lost 7 bases, with 10 bases between them. CDR3 coding DNA: TGTGCCAGCAGCGTAGTACTAGGGGGGACCCAGTACTTC. Translating gives CASSVVLGGTQYF.

A single count supports this clone. CDR3 residues: CASSPSGGLKTQYF. CDR3 DNA sequence: TGTGCCAGCAGTCCGAGCGGGGGGCTTAAGACCCAGTACTTC. The chain couples TRBV6-2 or TRBV6-3 to TRBJ2-5; TRBD2 aligns across 9 bases. CDR1 and CDR2 from the germline V gene are MNHEY and SVGEGT. The trim removed 5 bases at V and 6 bases at J, leaving 7 bases unmatched. This CDR3 has 14 residues.

The chain has TRBV10-3 and TRBJ1-3; weak D call: TRBD1 (6 bases). The CDR3 covers 15 residues. Germline CDR1 reads ENHRY; CDR2 reads SYGVKD. The ends were cut back, 4 bases at V and 0 bases at J, with 10 bases in the middle. CDR3 DNA sequence: TGTGCCATCAGTGGGCAGGGGCTCTCTGGAAACACCATATATTTT. Encoded protein: CAISGQGLSGNTIYF.

This chain joins TRBV30 and TRBJ1-1; D is uncertain. The V end was cut by 0 bases, the J end by 6 bases, with 5 bases between. Germline CDR1 reads GTSNPN; CDR2 reads SVGIG (reference sequence). CDR3 length: 11 amino acids. This CDR3 is CAWSVLAEAFF. The CDR3 DNA sequence: TGTGCCTGGAGTGTACTGGCTGAAGCTTTCTTT.

The chain recombines TRBV7-9 with TRBJ1-4; tentatively, D is TRBD1 (5 bases). The V end lost 0 bases, the J end lost 6 bases, and 14 bases lay between the germline ends. CDR1 SEHNR and CDR2 FQNEAQ come from the germline V gene (reference sequence). The CDR3 totals 16 residues. The CDR3 coding sequence is TGTGCCAGCAGCTTAGCGGGGGGGGAGGAAGATGAAAAACTGTTTTTT. It specifies CASSLAGGEEDEKLFF. The whole variable domain, filled in from reference TRBV7-9 and TRBJ1-4, reads DTGVSQNPRHKITKRGQNVTFRCDPISEHNRLYWYRQTLGQGPEFLTYFQNEAQLEKSRLLSDRFSAERPKGSFSTLEIQRTEQGDSAMYLCASSLAGGEEDEKLFFGSGTQLSVL.

The chain is built from TRBV5-1 and TRBJ2-1; TRBD2 might be the D (5 bases). Trimming pared 0 bases from V and 4 bases from J, leaving 11 bases between. The germline V gene encodes CDR1 SGHRS and CDR2 YFSETQ. CDR3 length: 15 residues. The CDR3 reads CASSLDARTYNEQFF. The DNA of the CDR3 is TGCGCCAGCAGCTTGGACGCCAGGACTTACAATGAGCAGTTCTTC.

This chain uses TRBV3-1 (or the pseudogene TRBV3-2) with TRBJ1-1, with 7 bases that match TRBD1. The junction had 7 bases not matched to a gene; V was cut back by 5 bases and J by 1 base. The CDR3 spans 15 residues. Germline V gives CDR1 LGHDT, CDR2 YNNKEL (reference sequence). The chain's CDR3 is CASSASGGRNTEAFF. The CDR3 bases are TGTGCCAGCAGCGCATCAGGGGGTCGGAACACTGAAGCTTTCTTT.